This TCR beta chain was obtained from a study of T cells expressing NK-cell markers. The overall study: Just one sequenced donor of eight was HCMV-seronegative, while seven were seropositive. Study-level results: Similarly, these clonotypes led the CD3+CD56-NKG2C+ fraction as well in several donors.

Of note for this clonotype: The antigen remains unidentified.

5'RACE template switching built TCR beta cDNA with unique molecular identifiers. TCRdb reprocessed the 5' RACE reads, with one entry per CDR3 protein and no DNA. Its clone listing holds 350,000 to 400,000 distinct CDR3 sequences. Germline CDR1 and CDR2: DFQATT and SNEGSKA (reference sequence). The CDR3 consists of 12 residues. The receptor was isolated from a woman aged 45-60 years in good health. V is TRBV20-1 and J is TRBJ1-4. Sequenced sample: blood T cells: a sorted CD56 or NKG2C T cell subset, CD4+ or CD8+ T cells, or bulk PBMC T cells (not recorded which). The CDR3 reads CSARSAFLKLFF.